These 23 T cell receptor beta chains originate from one sample sequenced in a study of early T cells in non-severe SARS-CoV-2 infection. TCRdb redid the calling of the 5' RACE reads with MiXCR, one entry per CDR3 protein. The sample has some 85,000 distinct CDR3 sequences; roughly an eighth are singletons. The sequenced sample was whole blood. The receptor set was obtained from an adult who was a healthcare worker with PCR-confirmed SARS-CoV-2 infection or an uninfected control (not recorded which).

This clonotype was recorded many times. V gene TRBV25-1 combines with J gene TRBJ2-1; no reliable D call. CDR1 is MGHDK and CDR2 is SYGVNS in the germline V gene. The CDR3 has 11 residues. Trimming shortened V by 4 bases and J by 5 bases, and 3 bases separated the two germline ends. The CDR3 here is CASSAHNEQFF. The CDR3 DNA reads TGTGCCAGCAGTGCCCACAATGAGCAGTTCTTC.

This clonotype has more than one count but fewer than ten. The chain links TRBV10-3 to TRBJ2-3; 8 nucleotides align to TRBD1. The J segment lost 3 bases and the V segment lost 7 bases, leaving 15 bases of the junction unmatched. Germline CDR1 is ENHRY and CDR2 is SYGVKD. CDR3 length equals 17 residues. In nucleotides, the CDR3 is TGTGCCATCACCGGAGGACAGGGAAGGGGGCGGACAGATACGCAGTATTTT. This encodes CAITGGQGRGRTDTQYF.

The V gene is TRBV11-3, the J gene TRBJ2-1, with TRBD2 matching 8 bases. With V trimmed by 5 bases and J by 6 bases, 3 bases remained unmatched. Germline CDR1 SGHNT, CDR2 YENEEA. This CDR3 has 13 amino acids. This CDR3 reads CASSPGGANEQFF. The CDR3 nucleotides are TGTGCCAGCAGCCCCGGGGGGGCCAATGAGCAGTTCTTC.

V usage is TRBV7-2 and J usage is TRBJ2-3; 9 bases map to TRBD2. The CDR3 spans 18 residues. V was pared by 4 bases and J by 6 bases, with 17 bases of the junction left unmatched. Germline V gives CDR1 SGHTA, CDR2 FQGNSA. For the CDR3, the DNA is TGTGCCAGCAGCTCGCTAGTCCGAGAGCGGGGGGTTTGGGATACGCAGTATTTT. It codes for CASSSLVRERGVWDTQYF.

At least ten counts were recorded for this clonotype. The chain combines TRBV7-6 with TRBJ2-7; D unresolved. V was cut by 1 base and J by 5 bases, with 12 bases left in between. The CDR3 is 14 amino acids. CDR1 and CDR2 (germline): SGHVS, FNYEAQ. The CDR3 loop reads CASSLGLTYDEQYF. The CDR3 DNA sequence: TGTGCCAGCAGCTTAGGACTGACATACGACGAGCAGTACTTC.

This clonotype has ten or more counts. The gene calls are TRBV7-6 and TRBJ2-5; D is uncertain. Per germline, CDR1 SGHVS and CDR2 FNYEAQ. The CDR3 is made up of 14 amino acids. The V and J ends lost 6 bases and 0 bases respectively, with 11 bases between them. The CDR3 reads CASSRQSYQETQYF. The DNA of the CDR3 is TGTGCCAGCAGTCGCCAATCGTACCAAGAGACCCAGTACTTC.

This clonotype has a count of ten or more. This chain links TRBV7-2 with TRBJ2-1, with 10 bases that match TRBD2. Germline-derived CDR1 and CDR2 are SGHTA and FQGNSA. CDR3 size: 16 residues. V gave up 1 base and J gave up 8 bases; unmatched junction bases: 8. The CDR3 coding sequence is TGTGCCAGCAGCTTAGAGGAGCGGGGGGGCCACGATGAGCAGTTCTTC. Protein sequence: CASSLEERGGHDEQFF.

This clonotype was detected only a few times. The genes are TRBV11-2 and TRBJ2-5, with TRBD2 as a possible D gene (5 bases). The V end lost 1 base, the J end lost 4 bases, and 13 bases lay between the germline ends. The CDR3 covers 15 residues. CDR1 and CDR2 (germline): SGHAT, FQNNGV. This CDR3 reads CASSLVRFRGETQYF. DNA for the CDR3: TGTGCCAGCAGCTTAGTTCGTTTCCGGGGAGAGACCCAGTACTTC.

This clonotype was counted at least ten times. The chain combines TRBV29-1 with TRBJ2-1; 10 bases match TRBD2. The CDR3 spans 14 residues. After removal of 7 bases from V and 4 bases from J, the junction contained 7 bases not matched to a gene. Germline V gene lookup returns CDR1 SQVTM and CDR2 ANQGSEA. Here the CDR3 DNA reads TGCAGCGGTACTGGACTAGCGGTTTACAATGAGCAGTTCTTC. Residues: CSGTGLAVYNEQFF.

This clonotype was seen a handful of times. This rearrangement joins TRBV11-2 to TRBJ2-1; 9 positions agree with TRBD1. Germline-derived CDR1 and CDR2 are SGHAT and FQNNGV. V was clipped by 5 bases and J by 5 bases; unmatched bases: 10. This CDR3 has 16 amino acids. For the CDR3, the DNA is TGTGCCAGCAGCCCCTGGACAGGGGAGGATAACAATGAGCAGTTCTTC. Amino acids: CASSPWTGEDNNEQFF.

On this clonotype itself: A read error may explain this, as a much larger clone is one base away. The chain employs TRBV18 and TRBJ1-4; 9 nucleotides agree with TRBD1. The CDR3 consists of 15 residues. Looked up from germline, CDR1 is KGHSH and CDR2 is LQKENI. The CDR3 bases are TGTACCAGCTCAGCCGCGACAGGGGGTTTTGAAAAACTGTTTTTT. Translated: CTSSAATGGFEKLFF.

This clonotype was seen repeatedly, ten times or more. The chain couples TRBV10-2 to TRBJ2-7, with TRBD1 identical over 7 bases. V trimming: 0 bases; J trimming: 4 bases; junction bases outside the gene matches: 9. This CDR3 region has 16 residues. Per germline, CDR1 WSHSY and CDR2 SAAADI. CDR3 DNA sequence: TGCGCCAGCAGTGAGTCTAGGGGACAGAAAAAGTACGAGCAGTACTTC. The encoded protein is CASSESRGQKKYEQYF.

The J gene is TRBJ1-2, the V gene TRBV19, with D maybe TRBD1 (5 bases). The V end was cut by 3 bases, the J end by 4 bases, with 9 bases between. Germline CDR1 and CDR2: LNHDA and SQIVND (reference sequence). This CDR3 is built from 13 residues. The CDR3: CASSMQGPYGYTF. CDR3 sequence (DNA): TGTGCCAGTAGTATGCAGGGACCCTATGGCTACACCTTC.

This clonotype was detected many times. The chain employs TRBV29-1 and TRBJ2-3; possible D gene TRBD1, 5 bases. This CDR3 comprises 13 residues. Germline lookup yields CDR1 SQVTM and CDR2 ANQGSEA. V was shortened by 7 bases and J by 6 bases, with 17 bases between the two germline ends. CDR3 in amino acids: CSGLTDRADTQYF. In DNA, the CDR3 is TGCAGCGGCCTGACAGACAGAGCGGATACGCAGTATTTT.

This clonotype was recorded a few times. The chain has TRBV6-2 or TRBV6-3 and TRBJ2-3; 13 bases agree with TRBD2. The V gene's germline CDR1 is MNHEY and CDR2 SVGEGT. The CDR3 has 15 amino acids. V lost 4 bases and J lost 6; bases outside the gene matches: 4. The CDR3 region is CASSWGLAGSDTQYF. The CDR3 region has the DNA TGTGCCAGCAGTTGGGGACTAGCGGGGTCGGATACGCAGTATTTT.

This clonotype was counted at least ten times. V usage is TRBV11-2 and J usage is TRBJ2-1, with 7 bases that match TRBD2. The CDR3 has 18 residues. The V segment lost 2 bases and the J segment 0 bases; nucleotides outside the gene matches: 10. Germline assignment: CDR1 SGHAT and CDR2 FQNNGV. CDR3 loop: CASSLRTSVFFSYNEQFF. The CDR3 DNA reads TGTGCCAGCAGCTTAAGAACTAGCGTCTTTTTCTCCTACAATGAGCAGTTCTTC.

This clonotype was counted between two and nine times. The J gene is TRBJ1-1, the V gene TRBV29-1; D remains unclear. The CDR3 has 12 residues. Trimming shortened V by 3 bases and J by 7 bases, and 12 bases separated the two germline ends. Germline values: CDR1 SQVTM, CDR2 ANQGSEA. The CDR3 DNA sequence: TGCAGCGTTGACCCGGTCGTTAGTGAAGCTTTCTTT. Translation gives CSVDPVVSEAFF.

This clonotype was picked up a small number of times. The chain joins TRBV2 to TRBJ1-2; D might be TRBD1 (5 bases). The V gene lost 3 bases and the J gene lost 4 bases, with 9 bases spanning the gap. The CDR3 length is 13 residues. CDR1 and CDR2 from the germline V gene are SNHLY and FYNNEI. The CDR3 DNA follows: TGTGCCAGCAGTGATCGGGGCCGCTATGGCTACACCTTC. This codes for CASSDRGRYGYTF.

The V call is TRBV28, the J call TRBJ1-5; the D gene is possibly TRBD1 (5 bases). Germline V gives CDR1 MDHEN, CDR2 SYDVKM. Trimming shortened V by 7 bases and J by 6 bases, and 19 bases separated the two germline ends. This CDR3 is 15 amino acids long. The CDR3 region is CASIHSSGGTQPQHF. The CDR3 DNA sequence: TGTGCCAGCATCCATAGCTCGGGGGGAACTCAGCCCCAGCATTTT.

At least ten counts were recorded for this clonotype. The gene calls are TRBV18 and TRBJ2-2, with D possibly being TRBD1 (6 bases). V lost 2 bases and J 3 bases, leaving 13 bases between the germline ends. There are 16 residues in the CDR3. CDR1 and CDR2 (germline): KGHSH, LQKENI. The CDR3 protein is CASSPTRPGDTGELFF. CDR3 in DNA: TGTGCCAGCTCACCAACCCGGCCAGGGGACACCGGGGAGCTGTTTTTT.

This clonotype was observed many times. The chain is built from TRBV7-6 and TRBJ2-5; the match to TRBD1 covers 9 bases. The CDR3 length is 17 residues. The V gene end was trimmed by 4 bases and the J gene end by 2 bases; junction bases not matched to a gene: 11. Germline V gives CDR1 SGHVS, CDR2 FNYEAQ. CDR3 sequence reads: CASSYQYRGRRQETQYF. The CDR3 region has the DNA TGTGCCAGCAGCTACCAGTACAGGGGGCGTCGGCAAGAGACCCAGTACTTC.

This clonotype was seen a single time. This rearrangement joins TRBV14 to TRBJ2-1; D is possibly TRBD2 (5 bases). The CDR3 has 14 amino acids. The germline gives CDR1 SGHDN, CDR2 FVKESK. The CDR3 reads CVSGAGGSYNEQFF. CDR3 nucleotides: TGTGTTTCGGGCGCCGGAGGCTCCTACAATGAGCAGTTCTTC.

Many counts were recorded for this clonotype. The chain couples TRBV3-1 to TRBJ2-4; D might be TRBD2 (5 bases). The V gene lost 4 bases and the J gene lost 3 bases, with 16 bases spanning the gap. CDR3 size: 16 residues. The germline gives CDR1 LGHDT, CDR2 YNNKEL (reference sequence). CDR3 protein: CASSPRTSGVKNIQYF. CDR3 bases: TGTGCCAGCAGCCCAAGGACCTCCGGGGTCAAAAACATTCAGTACTTC.